This entry is about one T cell receptor (beta chain). Its antigen is not known. Some clones are missing from TCRdb's copy, which holds only in-frame ones; the method was immunoSEQ multiplex PCR. There are some 2 million clones in the sample; 85% to 95% occur only once, and 0.1% to 0.15% lies in the top ten. The data were taken from a study of shared clonotypes between healthy human individuals. Findings of the study overall: Non-shared clonotypes had lower generation probabilities than clonotypes shared by all four sorted-subset donors.

The source is a man aged 18 to 35 in good health. The specimen was naive CD4+ T cells sorted from blood. Subset here: CD45RA+ positively selected.

Here the CDR3 DNA reads TGTGCCAGCTCACCACTCGGGACTAAGGGCAATGAGCAGTTCTTC. Protein product: CASSPLGTKGNEQFF. V and J are TRBV18 and TRBJ2-1; TRBD2 matches 7 bases. Trimming took 1 base from V and 6 from J; bases not matched to a gene: 6. The length of the CDR3 is 15 residues. CDR1 is KGHSH, CDR2 LQKENI, per germline.